One and the same sample provided the 10 T cell receptor beta chains below, sequenced in a study of blood T cell repertoires in COVID-19. The method was immunoSEQ multiplex PCR; TCRdb's version includes in-frame clones alone and lacks a portion of them. This sample has fewer than 500,000 clones, with 86% found just once. What was sequenced was peripheral blood. The receptor set was obtained from a woman aged 25 to 39 with active or convalescent COVID-19.

The chain carries TRBV9 and TRBJ2-5; possibly TRBD1 for D (5 bases). CDR1 and CDR2 from the germline V gene are SGDLS and YYNGEE. This CDR3 is built from 14 residues. With 0 bases removed from V and 0 bases from J, the gap between germline ends came to 6 bases. The CDR3 coding sequence is TGTGCCAGCAGCGTAGCAGGGTACCAAGAGACCCAGTACTTC. Translated, it gives CASSVAGYQETQYF.

This clone was seen just once. This chain links TRBV11-2 with TRBJ1-3; 7 nucleotides align to TRBD1. After removal of 5 bases from V and 2 bases from J, the junction contained 3 bases not matched to a gene. The germline gives CDR1 SGHAT, CDR2 FQNNGV. The CDR3 runs 14 residues. CDR3 sequence (DNA): TGTGCCAGCAGCGACAGGGCGGCTGGAAACACCATATATTTT. It encodes CASSDRAAGNTIYF.

The chain couples TRBV18 to TRBJ2-3, with TRBD2 identical over 9 bases. Germline V lookup: CDR1 KGHSH, CDR2 LQKENI. With V trimmed by 0 bases and J by 2 bases, 3 bases remained unmatched. The CDR3 sequence is 16 residues long. This CDR3 is CASSPPRGGATDTQYF. The DNA of the CDR3 is TGTGCCAGCTCACCACCGCGGGGGGGCGCCACAGATACGCAGTATTTT. Supplemented by reference TRBV18 and TRBJ2-3, the full variable domain reads NAGVMQNPRHLVRRRGQEARLRCSPMKGHSHVYWYRQLPEEGLKFMVYLQKENIIDESGMPKERFSAEFPKEGPSILRIQQVVRGDSAAYFCASSPPRGGATDTQYFGPGTRLTVL.

This clone was found once. J is TRBJ1-1 and V is TRBV14, with D maybe TRBD1 (5 bases). Trimming stripped 4 bases from V and 4 bases from J, with 13 bases between. The CDR3 covers 14 residues. Germline CDR1 is SGHDN and CDR2 is FVKESK. This CDR3 reads CASSPWRDRTEAFF. CDR3 DNA: TGTGCCAGCAGCCCATGGCGGGACCGCACTGAAGCTTTCTTT.

The rearrangement links TRBV4-1 to TRBJ1-1; 7 nucleotides align to TRBD1. The CDR3 is made up of 16 amino acids. Germline loops: CDR1 MGHRA, CDR2 YSYEKL. V trimming: 4 bases; J trimming: 0 bases; junction bases outside the gene matches: 8. The CDR3 DNA reads TGCGCCAGCAGCCGTAACTCCGGGACAGTGAACACTGAAGCTTTCTTT. Protein product: CASSRNSGTVNTEAFF.

The chain uses TRBV10-1 and TRBJ2-1, with 8 positions matching TRBD2. The CDR3 length is 14 residues. The germline V gene encodes CDR1 WNHNN and CDR2 SYGVQD (reference sequence). Trimming took 10 bases from V and 7 from J; bases not matched to a gene: 12. DNA for the CDR3: TGCGCCAACCTACCGGGGGGGCTACAGAATGAGCAGTTCTTC. Amino acids: CANLPGGLQNEQFF.

V usage is TRBV6-5 and J usage is TRBJ1-1; TRBD1 is a possible D gene (5 bases). The V end was cut by 2 bases, the J end by 4 bases, with 11 bases between. CDR1 is MNHEY and CDR2 is SVGAGI in the germline V gene. This CDR3 region has 14 residues. CDR3 sequence (DNA): TGTGCCAGCAGTTACCCCGGGGGGATCACTGAAGCTTTCTTT. Its translation: CASSYPGGITEAFF.

In its sample, this clone was seen a few times. The CDR3 DNA follows: TGTGCCAGCACGGTGGGGACAGGGGGTAACCAGTACTTC. Translation: CASTVGTGGNQYF. V gene TRBV6-5 combines with J gene TRBJ2-5, with TRBD1 identical over 11 bases. The germline V gene encodes CDR1 MNHEY and CDR2 SVGAGI. CDR3 length: 13 amino acids. Trimming at V came to 7 bases and at J to 10 bases, leaving 8 bases not matched to a gene.

This chain uses TRBV7-9 with TRBJ2-7, with 9 positions matching TRBD2. The CDR3 runs to 15 residues. The V and J ends lost 6 bases and 0 bases, in that order; junction bases with no gene match: 6. Per the germline V gene, CDR1 is SEHNR and CDR2 is FQNEAQ (reference sequence). The CDR3, as DNA: TGTGCCAGCAGGCCCCTAGCGGGGTACTCCTACGAGCAGTACTTC. It codes for CASRPLAGYSYEQYF.

This clone was picked up a small number of times. This rearrangement joins TRBV11-2 to TRBJ1-2; D might be TRBD1 (5 bases). This CDR3 contains 14 residues. Germline loops: CDR1 SGHAT, CDR2 FQNNGV. V shed 6 bases and J shed 8 bases, with 19 bases lying between them. The CDR3 DNA sequence: TGTGCCAGCAGTCCCGGATTCTCAGGGTTAGGCTACACCTTC. Translation: CASSPGFSGLGYTF.